The present entry profiles one T cell receptor beta chain with its context. What it recognizes is unknown. Trimming removed 6 bases from V and 4 bases from J; junction bases left unmatched: 8. CDR1 SNHLY and CDR2 FYNNEI come from the germline V gene. The CDR3 extends over 14 amino acids. This sample was included in a study of OX40 agonist ivuxolimab in advanced cancers. Study-level information: Males comprised approximately 84% of the group, whose mean age was approximately 60 years (range about 20 to 79).

General study findings and limits: Some of the nonresponding patients also showed low levels of normalized T-cell clonal expansion. Which antigen the expanded peripheral T cells recognized is unknown.

Generated by immunoSEQ multiplex PCR, the TCRdb table keeps only in-frame clones and is missing some. The sample carries almost 85,000 clones, roughly 89% recorded once. The gene calls are TRBV2 and TRBJ2-7; 8 nucleotides agree with TRBD1. This receptor was obtained from an adult with an advanced solid tumor such as melanoma, head and neck, liver or kidney cancer. The specimen comprised CD4+ or CD8+ T cells sorted from blood, sampled in a trial of the OX40 agonist ivuxolimab. CDR3: CASRWGRGPYEQYF. As DNA, the CDR3 is TGTGCCAGCAGATGGGGCAGGGGGCCTTACGAGCAGTACTTC.